This T cell receptor beta chain was documented in a study of blood T cell repertoires in COVID-19. Study-level information: The United States, Italy and Spain supplied acute and convalescent COVID-19 samples. The analysed material was cDNA or gDNA that came from T cells, B-cell-depleted T cells, or PBMCs.

The ends were cut back, 6 bases at V and 3 bases at J, with 11 bases in the middle. The CDR3 extends over 13 amino acids. Germline V gene sequence: CDR1 MNHEY, CDR2 SVGEGT. Source study methods: Reference gene primer amplification in the assay estimated nucleated cell counts. Sequenced by immunoSEQ multiplex PCR; TCRdb stores in-frame clones only, minus some. Clone size and V and J calls were adopted from that table, with D and trimming inferred from the DNA. The table has about 270,000 clones, around 83% seen once. The gene calls are TRBV6-2 or TRBV6-3 and TRBJ2-5, with D possibly being TRBD1 (5 bases). The sequence was obtained from an older man with acute or convalescent COVID-19. Sequencing was performed on peripheral blood. CDR3 coding DNA: TGTGCCAGCAGCGGACAACTTAAAGAGACCCAGTACTTC. Encoded protein: CASSGQLKETQYF.